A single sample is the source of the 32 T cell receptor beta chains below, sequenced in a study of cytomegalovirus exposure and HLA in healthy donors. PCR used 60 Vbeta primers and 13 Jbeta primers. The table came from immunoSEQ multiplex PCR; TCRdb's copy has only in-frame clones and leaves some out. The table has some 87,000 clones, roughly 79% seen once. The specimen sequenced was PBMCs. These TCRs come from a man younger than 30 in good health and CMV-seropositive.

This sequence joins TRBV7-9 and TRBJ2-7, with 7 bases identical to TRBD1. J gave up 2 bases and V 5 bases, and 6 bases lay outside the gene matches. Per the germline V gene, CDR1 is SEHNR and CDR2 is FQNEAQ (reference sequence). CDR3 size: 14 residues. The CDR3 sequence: CASSLDRTAYEQYF. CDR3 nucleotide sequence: TGTGCCAGCAGCCTGGACAGGACTGCCTACGAGCAGTACTTC.

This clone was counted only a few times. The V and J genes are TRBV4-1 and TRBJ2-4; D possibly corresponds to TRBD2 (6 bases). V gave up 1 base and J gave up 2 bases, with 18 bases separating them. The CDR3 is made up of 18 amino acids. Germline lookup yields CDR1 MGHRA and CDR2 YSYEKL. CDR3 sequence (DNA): TGCGCCAGCAGCCAAGTCGCCCCCGTGCGGGATACCAAAAACATTCAGTACTTC. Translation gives CASSQVAPVRDTKNIQYF.

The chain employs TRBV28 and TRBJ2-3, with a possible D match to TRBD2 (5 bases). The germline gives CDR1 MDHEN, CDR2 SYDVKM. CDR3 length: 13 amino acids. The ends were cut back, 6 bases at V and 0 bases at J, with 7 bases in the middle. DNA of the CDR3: TGTGCCAGCAGGGAGGACAGCACAGATACGCAGTATTTT. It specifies CASREDSTDTQYF.

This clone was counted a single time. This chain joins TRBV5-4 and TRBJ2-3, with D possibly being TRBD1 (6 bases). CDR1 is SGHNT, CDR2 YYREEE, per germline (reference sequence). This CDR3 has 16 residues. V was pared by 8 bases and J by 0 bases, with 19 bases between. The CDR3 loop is CASYPGPDSSTDTQYF. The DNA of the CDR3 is TGTGCCAGTTATCCCGGGCCGGACAGTAGCACAGATACGCAGTATTTT.

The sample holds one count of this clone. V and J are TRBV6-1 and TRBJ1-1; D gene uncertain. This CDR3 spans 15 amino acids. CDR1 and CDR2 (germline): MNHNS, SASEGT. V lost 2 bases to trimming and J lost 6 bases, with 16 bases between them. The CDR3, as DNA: TGTGCCAGCAGTGAATTGGGAGACCATTTGGCTGAAGCTTTCTTT. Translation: CASSELGDHLAEAFF.

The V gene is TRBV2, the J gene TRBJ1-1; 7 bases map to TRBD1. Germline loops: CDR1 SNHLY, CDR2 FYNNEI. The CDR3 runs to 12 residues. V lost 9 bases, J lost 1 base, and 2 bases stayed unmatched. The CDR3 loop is CASDRENTEAFF. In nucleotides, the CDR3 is TGTGCCAGTGACAGGGAGAACACTGAAGCTTTCTTT.

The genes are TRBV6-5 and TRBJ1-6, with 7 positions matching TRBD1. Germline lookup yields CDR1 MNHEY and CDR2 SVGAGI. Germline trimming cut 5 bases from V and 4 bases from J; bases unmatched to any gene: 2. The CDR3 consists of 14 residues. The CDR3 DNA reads TGTGCCAGCAGTGGACAGGTTTATAATTCACCCCTCCACTTT. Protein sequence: CASSGQVYNSPLHF.

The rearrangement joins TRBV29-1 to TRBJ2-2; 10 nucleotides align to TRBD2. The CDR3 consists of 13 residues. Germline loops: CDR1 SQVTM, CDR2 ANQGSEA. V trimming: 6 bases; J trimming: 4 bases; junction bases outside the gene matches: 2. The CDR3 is CSVGTSATGELFF. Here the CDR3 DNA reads TGCAGCGTCGGGACTAGCGCCACCGGGGAGCTGTTTTTT.

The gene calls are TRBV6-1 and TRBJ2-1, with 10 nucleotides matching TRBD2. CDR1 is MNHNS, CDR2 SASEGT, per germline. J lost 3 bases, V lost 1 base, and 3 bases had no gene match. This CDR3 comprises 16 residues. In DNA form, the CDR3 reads TGTGCCAGCAGTGAAGAGACTAGCGGGTTCTACAATGAGCAGTTCTTC. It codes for CASSEETSGFYNEQFF.

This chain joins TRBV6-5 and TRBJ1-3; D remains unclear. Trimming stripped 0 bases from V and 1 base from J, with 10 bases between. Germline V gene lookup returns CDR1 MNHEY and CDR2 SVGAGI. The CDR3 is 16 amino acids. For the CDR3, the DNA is TGTGCCAGCAGTTACTCGCCGCCGGGATCTGGAAACACCATATATTTT. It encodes CASSYSPPGSGNTIYF.

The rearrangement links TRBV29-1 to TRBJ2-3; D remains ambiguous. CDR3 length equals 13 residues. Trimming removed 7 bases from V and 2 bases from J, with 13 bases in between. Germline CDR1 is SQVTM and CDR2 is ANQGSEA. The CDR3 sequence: CSGARAITDTQYF. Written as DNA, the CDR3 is TGCAGCGGAGCCCGCGCGATCACAGATACGCAGTATTTT.

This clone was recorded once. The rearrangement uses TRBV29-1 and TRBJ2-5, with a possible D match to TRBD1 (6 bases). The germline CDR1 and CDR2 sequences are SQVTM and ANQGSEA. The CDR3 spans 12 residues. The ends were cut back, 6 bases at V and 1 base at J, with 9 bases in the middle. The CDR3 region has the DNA TGCAGCGTACAGGGTAGCCAAGAGACCCAGTACTTC. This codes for CSVQGSQETQYF.

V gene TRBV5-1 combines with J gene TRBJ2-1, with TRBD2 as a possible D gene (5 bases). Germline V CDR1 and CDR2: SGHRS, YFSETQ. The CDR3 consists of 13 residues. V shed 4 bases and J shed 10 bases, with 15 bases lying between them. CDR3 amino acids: CASSIEGAEEQFF. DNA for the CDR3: TGCGCCAGCAGCATCGAGGGAGCGGAGGAGCAGTTCTTC.

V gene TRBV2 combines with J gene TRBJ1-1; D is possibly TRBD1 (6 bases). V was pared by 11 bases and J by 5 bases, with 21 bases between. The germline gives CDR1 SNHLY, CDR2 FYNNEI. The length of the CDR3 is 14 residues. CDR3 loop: CALTGGGSGTEAFF. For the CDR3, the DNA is TGTGCCTTGACTGGGGGGGGCTCGGGGACTGAAGCTTTCTTT.

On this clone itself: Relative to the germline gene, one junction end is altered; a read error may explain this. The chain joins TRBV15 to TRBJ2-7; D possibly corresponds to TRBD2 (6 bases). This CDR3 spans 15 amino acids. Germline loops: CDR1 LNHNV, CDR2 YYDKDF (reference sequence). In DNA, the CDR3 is TGTGCCACCAGCTCACGTCCCGGGACTGGGTACGCGCAGTACTTC. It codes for CATSSRPGTGYAQYF. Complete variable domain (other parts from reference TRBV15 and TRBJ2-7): DAMVIQNPRYQVTQFGKPVTLSCSQTLNHNVMYWYQQKSSQAPKLLFHYYDKDFNNEADTPDNFQSRRPNTSFCFLDIRSPGLGDTAMYLCATSSRPGTGYAQYFGPGTRLTVT.

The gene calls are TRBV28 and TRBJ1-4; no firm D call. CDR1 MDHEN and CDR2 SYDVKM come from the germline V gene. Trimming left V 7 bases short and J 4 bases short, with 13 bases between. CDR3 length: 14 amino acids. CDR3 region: CASNPGVNNEKLFF. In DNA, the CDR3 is TGTGCCAGCAACCCCGGGGTGAATAATGAAAAACTGTTTTTT.

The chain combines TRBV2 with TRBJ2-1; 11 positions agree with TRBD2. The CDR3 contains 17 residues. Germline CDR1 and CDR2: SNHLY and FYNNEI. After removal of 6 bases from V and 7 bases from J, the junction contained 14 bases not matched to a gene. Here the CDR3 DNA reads TGTGCCAGCAGGGGAGGGATTAGCGGGAGGGCGGGGAATGAGCAGTTCTTC. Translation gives CASRGGISGRAGNEQFF. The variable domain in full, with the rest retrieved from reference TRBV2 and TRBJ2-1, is EPEVTQTPSHQVTQMGQEVILRCVPISNHLYFYWYRQILGQKVEFLVSFYNNEISEKSEIFDDQFSVERPDGSNFTLKIRSTKLEDSAMYFCASRGGISGRAGNEQFFGPGTRLTVL.

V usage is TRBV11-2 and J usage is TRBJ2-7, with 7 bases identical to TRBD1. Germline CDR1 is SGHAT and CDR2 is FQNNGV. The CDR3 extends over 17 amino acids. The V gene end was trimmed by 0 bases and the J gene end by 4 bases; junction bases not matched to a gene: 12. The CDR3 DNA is TGTGCCAGCAGCTTAGAATCTGGGTCAGGGGGTACATACGAGCAGTACTTC. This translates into CASSLESGSGGTYEQYF.

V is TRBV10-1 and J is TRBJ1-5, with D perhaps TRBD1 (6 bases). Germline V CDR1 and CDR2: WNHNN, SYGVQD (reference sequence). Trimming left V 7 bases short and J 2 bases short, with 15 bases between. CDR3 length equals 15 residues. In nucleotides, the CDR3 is TGCGCCAGCACTCACAGGGTCGTGGGCAATCAGCCCCAGCATTTT. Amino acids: CASTHRVVGNQPQHF.

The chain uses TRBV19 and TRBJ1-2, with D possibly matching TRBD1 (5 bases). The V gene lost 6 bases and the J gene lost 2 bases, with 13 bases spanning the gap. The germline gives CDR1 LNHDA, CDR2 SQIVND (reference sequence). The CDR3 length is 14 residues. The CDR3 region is CASSREAGNYGYTF. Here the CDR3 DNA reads TGTGCCAGTAGCAGGGAGGCGGGGAACTATGGCTACACCTTC.

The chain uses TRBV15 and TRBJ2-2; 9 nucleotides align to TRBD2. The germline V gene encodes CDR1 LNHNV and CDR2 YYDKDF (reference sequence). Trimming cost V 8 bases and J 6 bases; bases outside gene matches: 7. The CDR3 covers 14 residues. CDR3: CATAGGRAAGELFF. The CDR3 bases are TGTGCCACCGCTGGCGGGAGGGCCGCCGGGGAGCTGTTTTTT.

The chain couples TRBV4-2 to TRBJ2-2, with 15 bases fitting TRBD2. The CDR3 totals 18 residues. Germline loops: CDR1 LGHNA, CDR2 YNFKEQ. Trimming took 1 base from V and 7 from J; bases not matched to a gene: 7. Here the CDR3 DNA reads TGTGCCAGCAGCCAAGCACACGGACTAGCGGGAGGGATCGGGGAGCTGTTTTTT. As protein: CASSQAHGLAGGIGELFF.

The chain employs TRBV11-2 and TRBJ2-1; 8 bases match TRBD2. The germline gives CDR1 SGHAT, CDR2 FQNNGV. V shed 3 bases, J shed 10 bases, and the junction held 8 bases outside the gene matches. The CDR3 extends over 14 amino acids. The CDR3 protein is CASSFGTSWYEQFF. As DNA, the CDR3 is TGTGCCAGCAGCTTCGGGACTAGTTGGTACGAGCAGTTCTTC.

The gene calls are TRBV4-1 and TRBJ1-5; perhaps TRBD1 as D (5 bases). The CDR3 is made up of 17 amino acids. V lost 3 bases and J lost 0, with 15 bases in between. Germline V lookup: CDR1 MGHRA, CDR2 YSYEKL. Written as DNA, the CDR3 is TGCGCCAGCAGCCATAGCCGGGGGATAAATAGCAATCAGCCCCAGCATTTT. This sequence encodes CASSHSRGINSNQPQHF.

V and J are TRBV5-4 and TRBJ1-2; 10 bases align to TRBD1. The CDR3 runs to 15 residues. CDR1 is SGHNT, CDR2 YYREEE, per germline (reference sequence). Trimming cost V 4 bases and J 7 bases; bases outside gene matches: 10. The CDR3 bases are TGTGCCAGCAGCCCCGGACAGGGGGTCTTAAGTGGCTACACCTTC. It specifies CASSPGQGVLSGYTF.

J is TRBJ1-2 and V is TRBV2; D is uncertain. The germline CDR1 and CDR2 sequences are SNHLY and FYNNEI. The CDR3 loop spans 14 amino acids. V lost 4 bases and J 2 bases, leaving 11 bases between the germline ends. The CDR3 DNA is TGTGCCAGCAGTGCGGTAGTAGCGAACTATGGCTACACCTTC. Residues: CASSAVVANYGYTF. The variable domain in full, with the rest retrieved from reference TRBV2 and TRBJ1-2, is EPEVTQTPSHQVTQMGQEVILRCVPISNHLYFYWYRQILGQKVEFLVSFYNNEISEKSEIFDDQFSVERPDGSNFTLKIRSTKLEDSAMYFCASSAVVANYGYTFGSGTRLTVV.

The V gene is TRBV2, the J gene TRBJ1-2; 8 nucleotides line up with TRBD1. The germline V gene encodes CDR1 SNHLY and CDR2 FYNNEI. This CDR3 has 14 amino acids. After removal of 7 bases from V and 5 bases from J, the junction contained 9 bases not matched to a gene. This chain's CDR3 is CASTDGTGGYGYTF. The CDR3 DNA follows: TGTGCCAGCACCGATGGGACAGGTGGTTATGGCTACACCTTC.

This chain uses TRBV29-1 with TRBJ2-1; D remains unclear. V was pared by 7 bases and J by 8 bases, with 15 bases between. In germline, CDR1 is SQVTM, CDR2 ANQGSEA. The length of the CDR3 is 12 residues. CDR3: CSAVYDIDEQFF. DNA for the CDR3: TGCAGCGCAGTCTATGACATTGATGAGCAGTTCTTC.

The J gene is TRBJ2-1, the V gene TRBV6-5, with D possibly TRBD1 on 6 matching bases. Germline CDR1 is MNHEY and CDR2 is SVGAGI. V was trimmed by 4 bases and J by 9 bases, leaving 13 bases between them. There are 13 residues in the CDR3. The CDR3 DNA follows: TGTGCCAGCAGTTTGCCGGGACACGGTGAGCAGTTCTTC. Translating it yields CASSLPGHGEQFF.

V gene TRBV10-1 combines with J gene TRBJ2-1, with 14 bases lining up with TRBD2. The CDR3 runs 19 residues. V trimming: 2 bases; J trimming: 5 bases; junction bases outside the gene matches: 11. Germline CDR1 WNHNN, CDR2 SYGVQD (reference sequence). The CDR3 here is CASSERRLAGGPRNNEQFF. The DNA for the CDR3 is TGCGCCAGCAGTGAGCGAAGACTAGCGGGAGGGCCGAGGAACAATGAGCAGTTCTTC.

CDR3 nucleotides: TGCAGGCCCACAGTAGGGGAGCTGTTTTTT. It encodes CRPTVGELFF. The V and J genes are TRBV29-1 and TRBJ2-2; no firm D call. Germline values: CDR1 SQVTM, CDR2 ANQGSEA. CDR3 length: 10 residues.

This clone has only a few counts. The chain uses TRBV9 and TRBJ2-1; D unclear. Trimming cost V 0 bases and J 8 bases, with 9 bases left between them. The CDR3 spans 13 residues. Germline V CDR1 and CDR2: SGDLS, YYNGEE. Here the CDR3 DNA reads TGTGCCAGCAGCGTAGACTACATGGATGAGCAGTTCTTC. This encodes CASSVDYMDEQFF.